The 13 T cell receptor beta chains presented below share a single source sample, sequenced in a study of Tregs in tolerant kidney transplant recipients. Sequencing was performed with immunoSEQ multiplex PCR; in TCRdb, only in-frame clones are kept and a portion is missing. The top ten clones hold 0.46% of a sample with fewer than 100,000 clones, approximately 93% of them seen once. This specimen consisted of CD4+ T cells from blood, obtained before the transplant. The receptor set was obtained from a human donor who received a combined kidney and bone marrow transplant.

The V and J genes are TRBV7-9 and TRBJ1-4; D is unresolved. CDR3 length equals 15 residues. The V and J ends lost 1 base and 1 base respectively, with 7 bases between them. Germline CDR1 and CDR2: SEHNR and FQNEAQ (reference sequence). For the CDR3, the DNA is TGTGCCAGCAGCTTAGGTTCCGGAACTAATGAAAAACTGTTTTTT. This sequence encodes CASSLGSGTNEKLFF.

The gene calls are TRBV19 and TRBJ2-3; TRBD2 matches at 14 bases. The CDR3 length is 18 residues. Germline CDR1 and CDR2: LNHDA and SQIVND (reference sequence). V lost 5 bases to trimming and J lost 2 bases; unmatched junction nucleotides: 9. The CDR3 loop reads CASSPSGLAGGPTDTQYF. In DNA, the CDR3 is TGTGCCAGTAGTCCGTCCGGACTAGCGGGGGGCCCCACAGATACGCAGTATTTT.

The CDR3 loop reads CAISDLAGGLDTQYF. Written as DNA, the CDR3 is TGTGCCATCAGTGACCTGGCGGGAGGGCTTGATACGCAGTATTTT. The chain links TRBV10-3 to TRBJ2-3, with 9 bases lining up with TRBD2. Trimming removed 3 bases from V and 6 bases from J; junction bases left unmatched: 7. Germline CDR1 and CDR2: ENHRY and SYGVKD. The CDR3 consists of 15 residues.

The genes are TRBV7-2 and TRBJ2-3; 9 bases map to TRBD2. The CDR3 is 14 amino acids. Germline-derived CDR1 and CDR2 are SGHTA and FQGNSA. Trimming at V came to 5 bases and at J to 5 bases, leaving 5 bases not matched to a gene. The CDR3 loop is CASSPGLARDTQYF. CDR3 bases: TGTGCCAGCAGCCCAGGACTAGCGAGAGATACGCAGTATTTT. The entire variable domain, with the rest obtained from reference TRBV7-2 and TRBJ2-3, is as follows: GAGVSQSPSNKVTEKGKDVELRCDPISGHTALYWYRQSLGQGLEFLIYFQGNSAPDKSGLPSDRFSAERTGGSVSTLTIQRTQQEDSAVYLCASSPGLARDTQYFGPGTRLTVL.

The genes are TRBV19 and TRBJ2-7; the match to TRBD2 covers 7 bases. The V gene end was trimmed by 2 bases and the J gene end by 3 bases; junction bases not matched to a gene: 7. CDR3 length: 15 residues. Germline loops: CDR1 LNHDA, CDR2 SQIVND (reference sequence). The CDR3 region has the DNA TGTGCCAGTAGTATAACGGGGCTAGCGGACTACGAGCAGTACTTC. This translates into CASSITGLADYEQYF.

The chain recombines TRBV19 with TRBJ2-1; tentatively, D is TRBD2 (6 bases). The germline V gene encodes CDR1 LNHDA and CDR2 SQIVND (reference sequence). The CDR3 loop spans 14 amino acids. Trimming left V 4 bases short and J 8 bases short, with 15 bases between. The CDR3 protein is CASSTVGGTHEQFF. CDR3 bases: TGTGCCAGTAGTACTGTAGGCGGGACTCATGAGCAGTTCTTC.

The CDR3 loop is CASSRLAGYNEQFF. In DNA form, the CDR3 reads TGTGCCAGCAGTCGACTAGCGGGCTACAATGAGCAGTTCTTC. The V call is TRBV2, the J call TRBJ2-1; 10 positions agree with TRBD2. Germline CDR1 and CDR2: SNHLY and FYNNEI. The CDR3 is made up of 14 amino acids. V was pared by 5 bases and J by 3 bases, with 1 base of the junction left unmatched.

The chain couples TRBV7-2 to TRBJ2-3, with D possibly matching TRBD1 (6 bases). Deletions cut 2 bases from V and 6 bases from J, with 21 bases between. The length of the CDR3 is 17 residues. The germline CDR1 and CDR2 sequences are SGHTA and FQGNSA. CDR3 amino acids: CASSLKRAGQSADTQYF. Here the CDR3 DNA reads TGTGCCAGCAGCTTAAAGAGAGCAGGACAGAGCGCTGATACGCAGTATTTT.

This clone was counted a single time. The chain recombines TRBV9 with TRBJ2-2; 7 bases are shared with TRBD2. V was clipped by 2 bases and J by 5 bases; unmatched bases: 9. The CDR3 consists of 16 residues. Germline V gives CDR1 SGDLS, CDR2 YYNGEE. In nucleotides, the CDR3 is TGTGCCAGCAGCGTGGCCAGCGGGATTGGGACCGGGGAGCTGTTTTTT. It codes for CASSVASGIGTGELFF. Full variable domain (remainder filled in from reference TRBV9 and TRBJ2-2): DSGVTQTPKHLITATGQRVTLRCSPRSGDLSVYWYQQSLDQGLQFLIQYYNGEERAKGNILERFSAQQFPDLHSELNLSSLELGDSALYFCASSVASGIGTGELFFGEGSRLTVL.

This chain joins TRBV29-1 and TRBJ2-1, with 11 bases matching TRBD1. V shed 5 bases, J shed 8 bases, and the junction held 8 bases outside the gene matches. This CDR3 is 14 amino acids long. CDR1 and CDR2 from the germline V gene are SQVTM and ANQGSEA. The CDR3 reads CSVWGGQGVDEQFF. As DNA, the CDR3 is TGCAGCGTTTGGGGGGGACAGGGGGTCGATGAGCAGTTCTTC.

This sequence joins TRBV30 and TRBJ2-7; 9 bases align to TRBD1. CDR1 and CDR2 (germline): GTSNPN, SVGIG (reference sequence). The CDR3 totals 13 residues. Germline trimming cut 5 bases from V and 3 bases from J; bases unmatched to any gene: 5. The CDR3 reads CAWARDRDYEQYF. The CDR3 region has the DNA TGTGCCTGGGCCCGGGACAGGGACTACGAGCAGTACTTC.

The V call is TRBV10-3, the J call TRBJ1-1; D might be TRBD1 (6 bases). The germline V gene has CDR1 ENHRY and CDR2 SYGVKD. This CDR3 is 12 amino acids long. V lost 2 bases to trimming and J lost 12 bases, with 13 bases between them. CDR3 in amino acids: CAISEREQGSFF. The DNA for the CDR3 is TGTGCCATCAGTGAGAGGGAACAGGGTTCTTTCTTT.

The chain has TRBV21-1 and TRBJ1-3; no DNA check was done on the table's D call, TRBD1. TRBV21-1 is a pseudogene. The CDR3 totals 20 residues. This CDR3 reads CASSTKKPRPGYRSGNTIYF. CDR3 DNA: TGTGCCAGCAGCACCAAAAAACCACGCCCAGGCTATCGTAGTGGAAACACCATATATTTT.